The next 23 T cell receptor beta chains were all read from a single sample in a study of T cell responses to AZD1222 COVID-19 vaccine. The data were produced by immunoSEQ multiplex PCR, yet TCRdb's version contains in-frame clones alone and is incomplete. The sample has 100,000 to 150,000 clones; roughly 84% are singletons. The specimen was peripheral blood, collected 28 days after the second AZD1222 dose. The receptors here all came from an adult who received the AZD1222 COVID-19 vaccine.

The V call is TRBV24-1, the J call TRBJ2-7; D tentatively fits TRBD1 or TRBD2 (5 bases each). V gave up 1 base and J gave up 3 bases, with 12 bases separating them. This CDR3 has 15 amino acids. The germline CDR1 and CDR2 sequences are KGHDR and SFDVKD. CDR3 amino acids: CATSDFGDGYYEQYF. CDR3 DNA sequence: TGTGCCACCAGTGATTTCGGGGACGGATACTACGAGCAGTACTTC.

In DNA form, the CDR3 reads TGTGCCAGCAGCGGGGTCTCCTACGAGCAGTACTTC. Translated, it gives CASSGVSYEQYF. The chain recombines TRBV3-1 (or the pseudogene TRBV3-2) with TRBJ2-7; D ambiguous. This CDR3 comprises 12 residues. Germline CDR1 is LGHDT and CDR2 is YNNKEL (reference sequence). The V end lost 5 bases, the J end lost 0 bases, and 5 bases lay between the germline ends.

A single count supports this clone. V usage is TRBV3-1 (or the pseudogene TRBV3-2) and J usage is TRBJ2-7; a possible D gene is TRBD1 (8 bases). The CDR3 consists of 16 residues. Trimming stripped 3 bases from V and 0 bases from J, with 15 bases between. Looked up from germline, CDR1 is LGHDT and CDR2 is YNNKEL (reference sequence). This chain's CDR3 is CASSQYRGGASYEQYF. CDR3 sequence (DNA): TGTGCCAGCAGCCAGTACAGGGGGGGGGCCTCCTACGAGCAGTACTTC.

This sequence joins TRBV2 and TRBJ1-6; the D is unclear. Trimming stripped 1 base from V and 10 bases from J, with 5 bases between. Germline V gene lookup returns CDR1 SNHLY and CDR2 FYNNEI. This CDR3 contains 12 residues. The CDR3 region is CASSEESSPLHF. CDR3 sequence (DNA): TGTGCCAGCAGTGAAGAGTCGTCACCCCTCCACTTT.

This chain uses TRBV27 with TRBJ1-5; D is unclear. This CDR3 has 13 amino acids. Germline CDR1 MNHEY, CDR2 SMNVEV (reference sequence). The V and J ends lost 0 bases and 8 bases respectively, with 8 bases between them. In DNA, the CDR3 is TGTGCCAGCAGTTTATCGCGGGTGGAGCCCCAGCATTTT. Its protein product is CASSLSRVEPQHF.

This chain links TRBV7-6 with TRBJ2-3; no clear D. This CDR3 spans 14 amino acids. Germline V lookup: CDR1 SGHVS, CDR2 FNYEAQ. The V gene lost 2 bases and the J gene lost 0 bases, with 6 bases spanning the gap. In DNA form, the CDR3 reads TGTGCCAGCAGCTTACCACTTAGCACAGATACGCAGTATTTT. Encoded protein: CASSLPLSTDTQYF. Based on the CDR3 plus reference TRBV7-6 and TRBJ2-3, the full variable domain is GAGVSQSPRYKVTKRGQDVALRCDPISGHVSLYWYRQALGQGPEFLTYFNYEAQQDKSGLPNDRFSAERPEGSISTLTIQRTEQRDSAMYRCASSLPLSTDTQYFGPGTRLTVL.

This chain uses TRBV2 with TRBJ2-1; possibly TRBD1 for D (6 bases). Germline V gives CDR1 SNHLY, CDR2 FYNNEI. V was shortened by 6 bases and J by 6 bases, with 9 bases between the two germline ends. The CDR3 runs to 12 residues. Written as DNA, the CDR3 is TGTGCCAGCAGCCCGACAGGCAATGAGCAGTTCTTC. It is translated as CASSPTGNEQFF.

V is TRBV3-1 (or the pseudogene TRBV3-2) and J is TRBJ2-1; D is possibly TRBD2 (6 bases). Trimming removed 0 bases from V and 7 bases from J, with 13 bases in between. The germline V gene encodes CDR1 LGHDT and CDR2 YNNKEL (reference sequence). The CDR3 has 15 residues. The CDR3 is CASSQDPGLPNEQFF. In DNA, the CDR3 is TGTGCCAGCAGCCAAGATCCAGGACTACCAAATGAGCAGTTCTTC.

The table lists this clone with a few counts. The chain recombines TRBV18 with TRBJ1-1; no firm D call. The CDR3 contains 11 residues. In germline, CDR1 is KGHSH, CDR2 LQKENI. Trimming took 2 bases from V and 11 from J, leaving 9 bases between them. As DNA, the CDR3 is TGTGCCAGCTCACCAAGCAGCTTTGCTTTCTTT. Protein sequence: CASSPSSFAFF.

The CDR3 coding sequence is TGTGCCAGCAGCAAAGGGGGGGGGCAGATACAGCCCCAGCATTTT. The encoded protein is CASSKGGGQIQPQHF. The rearrangement uses TRBV11-2 and TRBJ1-5, with D tentatively TRBD1 (6 bases). The CDR3 runs 15 residues. The V gene's germline CDR1 is SGHAT and CDR2 FQNNGV. The ends were cut back, 5 bases at V and 7 bases at J, with 18 bases in the middle.

This chain joins TRBV2 and TRBJ1-2; tentative D call: TRBD1 (5 bases). V was shortened by 6 bases and J by 3 bases, with 17 bases between the two germline ends. The CDR3 length is 15 residues. The germline V gene has CDR1 SNHLY and CDR2 FYNNEI. The CDR3 DNA follows: TGTGCCAGCAGCGGAGCAGGGTACGATGACTATGGCTACACCTTC. Its translation is CASSGAGYDDYGYTF.

The V gene is TRBV28, the J gene TRBJ1-3; D unclear. Germline CDR1 is MDHEN and CDR2 is SYDVKM. Trimming pared 10 bases from V and 0 bases from J, leaving 7 bases between. The CDR3 has 12 residues. CDR3 in amino acids: CATRYSGNTIYF. For the CDR3, the DNA is TGTGCCACTCGGTACTCTGGAAACACCATATATTTT. Full variable domain (missing parts from reference TRBV28 and TRBJ1-3): DVKVTQSSRYLVKRTGEKVFLECVQDMDHENMFWYRQDPGLGLRLIYFSYDVKMKEKGDIPEGYSVSREKKERFSLILESASTNQTSMYLCATRYSGNTIYFGEGSWLTVV.

This chain joins TRBV11-2 and TRBJ2-6; D is unclear. Germline-derived CDR1 and CDR2 are SGHAT and FQNNGV. Trimming left V 0 bases short and J 4 bases short, with 7 bases between. There are 15 residues in the CDR3. CDR3 in amino acids: CASSLEGGGANVLTF. In DNA form, the CDR3 reads TGTGCCAGCAGCTTAGAGGGTGGCGGGGCCAACGTCCTGACTTTC.

The chain uses TRBV5-1 and TRBJ1-1; unclear D gene. There are 12 residues in the CDR3. V was pared by 2 bases and J by 3 bases, with 5 bases between. Germline V lookup: CDR1 SGHRS, CDR2 YFSETQ. The CDR3 bases are TGCGCCAGCAGCTTTCAGGACACTGAAGCTTTCTTT. It is translated as CASSFQDTEAFF.

This clone was counted between two and nine times. DNA for the CDR3: TGCGCCAGCAGCGACAGGGGTTCCACCCTCCACTTT. It translates to CASSDRGSTLHF. This sequence joins TRBV4-1 and TRBJ1-6, with 8 bases that match TRBD1. The CDR3 extends over 12 amino acids. The trim removed 5 bases at V and 14 bases at J, leaving 5 bases unmatched. Germline lookup yields CDR1 MGHRA and CDR2 YSYEKL.

The chain employs TRBV9 and TRBJ2-1; D may be TRBD2 (5 bases). Trimming cost V 0 bases and J 8 bases, with 12 bases left between them. The CDR3 runs 14 residues. Germline V gene lookup returns CDR1 SGDLS and CDR2 YYNGEE. CDR3 sequence reads: CASSVAGFSDEQFF. The CDR3 DNA sequence: TGTGCCAGCAGCGTAGCGGGGTTCTCGGATGAGCAGTTCTTC.

The chain uses TRBV19 and TRBJ1-1, with unresolved D. V lost 5 bases and J 1 base, leaving 8 bases between the germline ends. The CDR3 loop spans 13 amino acids. Germline CDR1 LNHDA, CDR2 SQIVND (reference sequence). CDR3 amino acids: CASSSRTNTEAFF. The DNA for the CDR3 is TGTGCCAGTAGTTCGAGGACGAACACTGAAGCTTTCTTT.

In its sample, this clone was seen once. The sample holds other DNA sequences that translate to the same CDR3. The chain is built from TRBV9 and TRBJ2-3; D uncertain. Germline V gene data show CDR1 as SGDLS and CDR2 as YYNGEE. Deletions cut 0 bases from V and 4 bases from J, with 6 bases between. The CDR3 loop spans 13 amino acids. The CDR3 nucleotides read TGTGCCAGCAGCGTAGGTTCGCCAGATACGCAGTATTTT. Translating it yields CASSVGSPDTQYF.

The CDR3 DNA reads as TGTGCCAGTACCCCGTTCGGACAGGGCTACAATGAGCAGTTCTTC. This sequence encodes CASTPFGQGYNEQFF. This rearrangement joins TRBV19 to TRBJ2-1; 8 bases are a match to TRBD1. Germline V gives CDR1 LNHDA, CDR2 SQIVND (reference sequence). V dropped 7 bases and J dropped 3; count of bases not matched to a gene: 8. This CDR3 is 15 amino acids long.

The V call is TRBV7-2, the J call TRBJ1-2; perhaps TRBD1 as D (5 bases). V lost 0 bases and J lost 3, with 8 bases in between. The CDR3 is made up of 14 amino acids. The germline V gene encodes CDR1 SGHTA and CDR2 FQGNSA. CDR3 region: CASSLAGVDYGYTF. DNA of the CDR3: TGTGCCAGCAGCTTAGCAGGGGTAGACTATGGCTACACCTTC.

The chain joins TRBV7-9 to TRBJ1-1; 7 positions agree with TRBD1. Germline assignment: CDR1 SEHNR and CDR2 FQNEAQ (reference sequence). Trimming at V came to 1 base and at J to 1 base, leaving 6 bases not matched to a gene. The CDR3 loop spans 16 amino acids. The CDR3 DNA reads as TGTGCCAGCAGCTTAGGACAGGGAAGACCGAACACTGAAGCTTTCTTT. This codes for CASSLGQGRPNTEAFF.

This chain connects TRBV18 to TRBJ1-6; the match to TRBD1 covers 9 bases. The CDR3 runs to 15 residues. Germline CDR1 reads KGHSH; CDR2 reads LQKENI. V lost 3 bases to trimming and J lost 7 bases; unmatched junction nucleotides: 4. The CDR3 bases are TGTGCCAGCTCACCCACCGGGACAGGGAATTCACCCCTCCACTTT. This sequence encodes CASSPTGTGNSPLHF.

The chain links TRBV5-1 to TRBJ2-2, with a possible D match to TRBD2 (6 bases). Trimming took 4 bases from V and 0 from J, leaving 13 bases between them. The CDR3 runs 16 residues. CDR1 SGHRS and CDR2 YFSETQ come from the germline V gene. CDR3 sequence: CASSPPGTANTGELFF. The CDR3 DNA reads as TGCGCCAGCAGCCCCCCGGGGACTGCGAACACCGGGGAGCTGTTTTTT. The full variable domain, its missing parts supplied by reference TRBV5-1 and TRBJ2-2, is KAGVTQTPRYLIKTRGQQVTLSCSPISGHRSVSWYQQTPGQGLQFLFEYFSETQRNKGNFPGRFSGRQFSNSRSEMNVSTLELGDSALYLCASSPPGTANTGELFFGEGSRLTVL.